This T cell receptor (beta chain) appears in the sequencing data of a study of T cells in Graves' hyperthyroidism and ophthalmopathy. The germline CDR1 and CDR2 sequences are MGHRA and YSYEKL. The V end was cut by 0 bases, the J end by 4 bases, with 13 bases between. CDR3 length: 17 residues. TCR beta CDR3 regions were amplified from RNA. The HTBI primer set was used in a first-round RT-PCR of the TCR CDR3. Via MiXCR, TCRdb re-called the multiplex PCR reads, giving one row per CDR3 protein. Of hundreds of thousands of distinct CDR3 sequences listed, 13% to 15% are singletons. This receptor was identified in a woman in her sixties or seventies with Graves' ophthalmopathy. The sequencing input was blood. The chain has TRBV4-1 and TRBJ2-6, with D unclear. CDR3 sequence: CASSQDGSLSGANVLTF. In DNA, the CDR3 is TGCGCCAGCAGCCAAGATGGGTCGTTGTCAGGGGCCAACGTCCTGACTTTC.